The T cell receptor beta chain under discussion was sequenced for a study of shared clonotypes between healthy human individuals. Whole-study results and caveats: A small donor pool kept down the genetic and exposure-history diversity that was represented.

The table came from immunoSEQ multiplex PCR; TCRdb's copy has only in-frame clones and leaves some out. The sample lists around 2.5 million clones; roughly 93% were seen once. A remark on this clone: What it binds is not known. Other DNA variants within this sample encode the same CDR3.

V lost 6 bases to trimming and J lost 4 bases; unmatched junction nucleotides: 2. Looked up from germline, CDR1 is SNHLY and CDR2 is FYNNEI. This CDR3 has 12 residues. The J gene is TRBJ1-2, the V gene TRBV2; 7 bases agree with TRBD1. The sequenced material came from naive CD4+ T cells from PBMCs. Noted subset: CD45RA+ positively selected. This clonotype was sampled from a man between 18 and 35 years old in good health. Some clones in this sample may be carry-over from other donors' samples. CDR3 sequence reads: CASRGDSYGYTF. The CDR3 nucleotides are TGTGCCAGCAGGGGGGACAGCTATGGCTACACCTTC.